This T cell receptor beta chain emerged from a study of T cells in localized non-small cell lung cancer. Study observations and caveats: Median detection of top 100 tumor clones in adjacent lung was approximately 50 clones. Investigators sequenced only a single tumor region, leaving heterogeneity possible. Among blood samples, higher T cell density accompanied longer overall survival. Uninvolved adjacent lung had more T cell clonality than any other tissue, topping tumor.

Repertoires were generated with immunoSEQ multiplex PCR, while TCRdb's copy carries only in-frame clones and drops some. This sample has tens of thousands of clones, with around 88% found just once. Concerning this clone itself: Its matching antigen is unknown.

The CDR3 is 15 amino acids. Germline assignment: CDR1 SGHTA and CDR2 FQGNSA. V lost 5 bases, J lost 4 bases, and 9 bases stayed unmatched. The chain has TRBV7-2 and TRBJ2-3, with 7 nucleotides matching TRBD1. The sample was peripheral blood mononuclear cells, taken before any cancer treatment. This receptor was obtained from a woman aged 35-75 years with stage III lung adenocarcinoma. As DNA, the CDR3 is TGTGCCAGCAGCCGTGACAGGGTCGGGCCAGATACGCAGTATTTT. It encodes CASSRDRVGPDTQYF. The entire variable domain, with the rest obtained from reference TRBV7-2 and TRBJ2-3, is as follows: GAGVSQSPSNKVTEKGKDVELRCDPISGHTALYWYRQSLGQGLEFLIYFQGNSAPDKSGLPSDRFSAERTGGSVSTLTIQRTQQEDSAVYLCASSRDRVGPDTQYFGPGTRLTVL.